Listed below are T cell receptor beta chains from one sample, sequenced in a study of T cells in Graves' hyperthyroidism and ophthalmopathy. TCRdb independently ran MiXCR on the multiplex PCR reads; one entry per CDR3 protein. The sample has under 400,000 distinct CDR3 sequences, less than 15% seen once. Specimen: blood. These receptors were obtained from a woman aged 18 to 35 with Graves' hyperthyroidism. The CDR3 runs from the conserved cysteine through the conserved F or W. A D gene is named only where the DNA matches it firmly. Part of the rows lack a size; the others show once, few, many or a class for expanded clones.

d_gene: .; v_gene: TRBV18; abundance: .; j_gene: TRBJ2-3; CDR3aa: CASSPPGGQDTQYF; CDR3nt: TGTGCCAGCTCACCACCGGGGGGCCAAGATACGCAGTATTTT
d_gene: TRBD1; v_gene: TRBV6-2/TRBV6-3; abundance: few; j_gene: TRBJ1-2; CDR3aa: CASSSDRGLYGYTF; CDR3nt: TGTGCCAGCAGCTCCGACAGGGGACTGTATGGCTACACCTTC
d_gene: TRBD2; v_gene: TRBV12-3/TRBV12-4; abundance: many; j_gene: TRBJ2-4; CDR3aa: CASSFSGGLAKNIQYF; CDR3nt: TGTGCCAGCAGTTTCTCGGGGGGGTTAGCCAAAAACATTCAGTACTTC
d_gene: .; v_gene: TRBV7-9; abundance: few; j_gene: TRBJ1-1; CDR3aa: CASSLAPSGKNTEAFF; CDR3nt: TGTGCCAGCAGCTTAGCCCCCTCAGGGAAGAACACTGAAGCTTTCTTT
d_gene: TRBD2; v_gene: TRBV6-2/TRBV6-3; abundance: .; j_gene: TRBJ2-5; CDR3aa: CASSYGPAGERETQYF; CDR3nt: TGTGCCAGCAGTTATGGCCCAGCGGGAGAAAGAGAGACCCAGTACTTC
d_gene: .; v_gene: TRBV18; abundance: many; j_gene: TRBJ1-2; CDR3aa: CASSPSDRQGGYTF; CDR3nt: TGTGCCAGCTCACCCTCGGACCGCCAGGGAGGCTACACCTTC
d_gene: .; v_gene: TRBV5-1; abundance: many; j_gene: TRBJ1-1; CDR3aa: CASNRVGDTEAFF; CDR3nt: TGCGCCAGCAACAGGGTCGGAGACACTGAAGCTTTCTTT
d_gene: TRBD1; v_gene: TRBV20-1; abundance: many; j_gene: TRBJ1-1; CDR3aa: CSARVLTGLNTEAFF; CDR3nt: TGCAGTGCTAGGGTACTGACAGGGCTGAACACTGAAGCTTTCTTT
d_gene: .; v_gene: TRBV20-1; abundance: many; j_gene: TRBJ2-1; CDR3aa: CSATPRDLPYNEQFF; CDR3nt: TGCAGTGCTACTCCCCGGGACTTACCTTACAATGAGCAGTTCTTC
d_gene: TRBD2; v_gene: TRBV5-1; abundance: many; j_gene: TRBJ2-3; CDR3aa: CASSWREAGNTDTQYF; CDR3nt: TGCGCCAGCAGCTGGAGAGAAGCGGGGAACACAGATACGCAGTATTTT
d_gene: .; v_gene: TRBV4-1; abundance: .; j_gene: TRBJ1-2; CDR3aa: CASSPPTGGRGYGYTF; CDR3nt: TGCGCCAGCAGCCCACCAACCGGGGGCCGGGGCTATGGCTACACCTTC
d_gene: .; v_gene: TRBV5-1; abundance: .; j_gene: TRBJ1-1; CDR3aa: CASSLSAEALNTEAFF; CDR3nt: TGTGCCAGCAGCTTGTCGGCGGAGGCACTGAACACTGAAGCTTTCTTT
d_gene: TRBD2; v_gene: TRBV4-1; abundance: many; j_gene: TRBJ2-1; CDR3aa: CASSQVAGGPDEQFF; CDR3nt: TGCGCCAGCAGCCAAGTAGCGGGAGGGCCCGATGAGCAGTTCTTC
d_gene: TRBD2; v_gene: TRBV10-3; abundance: .; j_gene: TRBJ2-1; CDR3aa: CAISGGGGYNEQFF; CDR3nt: TGTGCCATCAGTGGGGGCGGGGGCTACAATGAGCAGTTCTTC
d_gene: TRBD1; v_gene: TRBV29-1; abundance: .; j_gene: TRBJ1-2; CDR3aa: CSVGTGLGYTF; CDR3nt: TGCAGCGTGGGGACAGGGCTTGGCTACACCTTC
d_gene: TRBD1; v_gene: TRBV6-1; abundance: many; j_gene: TRBJ1-2; CDR3aa: CASSDAGGYYGYTF; CDR3nt: TGTGCCAGCAGTGACGCAGGGGGCTACTATGGCTACACCTTC
d_gene: .; v_gene: TRBV13; abundance: many; j_gene: TRBJ1-3; CDR3aa: CASSLGDVFGNTIYF; CDR3nt: TGTGCCAGCAGCTTAGGGGACGTCTTCGGAAACACCATATATTTT
d_gene: .; v_gene: TRBV30; abundance: few; j_gene: TRBJ1-3; CDR3aa: CAWRTRGSGNTIYF; CDR3nt: TGTGCCTGGAGAACCAGGGGCTCTGGAAACACCATATATTTT
d_gene: .; v_gene: TRBV9; abundance: many; j_gene: TRBJ1-1; CDR3aa: CASSVERGTEAFF; CDR3nt: TGTGCCAGCAGCGTAGAGCGAGGCACTGAAGCTTTCTTT
d_gene: .; v_gene: TRBV6-1; abundance: few; j_gene: TRBJ2-3; CDR3aa: CASRDGYTDTQYF; CDR3nt: TGTGCCAGCCGGGACGGATACACAGATACGCAGTATTTT
d_gene: .; v_gene: TRBV20-1; abundance: many; j_gene: TRBJ2-1; CDR3aa: CSACGGAWDEQFF; CDR3nt: TGCAGTGCTTGTGGGGGGGCCTGGGATGAGCAGTTCTTC
d_gene: .; v_gene: TRBV28; abundance: many; j_gene: TRBJ1-5; CDR3aa: CASSLWGPNQPQHF; CDR3nt: TGTGCCAGCAGTTTATGGGGACCTAATCAGCCCCAGCATTTT
d_gene: TRBD2; v_gene: TRBV4-1; abundance: few; j_gene: TRBJ2-1; CDR3aa: CASSQVSAGEYNEQFF; CDR3nt: TGCGCCAGCAGCCAAGTATCAGCGGGGGAATACAATGAGCAGTTCTTC
d_gene: .; v_gene: TRBV3-1; abundance: .; j_gene: TRBJ2-7; CDR3aa: CASSQEYRETYEQYF; CDR3nt: TGTGCCAGCAGCCAAGAATACAGGGAGACCTACGAGCAGTACTTC
d_gene: TRBD2; v_gene: TRBV5-5; abundance: many; j_gene: TRBJ2-5; CDR3aa: CASSSGLAARTQYF; CDR3nt: TGTGCCAGCAGCTCGGGACTAGCGGCAAGAACCCAGTACTTC
d_gene: TRBD2; v_gene: TRBV7-9; abundance: many; j_gene: TRBJ2-1; CDR3aa: CASSPRSSGAYNEQFF; CDR3nt: TGTGCCAGCAGCCCTAGATCCAGCGGGGCCTACAATGAGCAGTTCTTC
d_gene: TRBD2; v_gene: TRBV28; abundance: many; j_gene: TRBJ2-1; CDR3aa: CASSFLAGPYNEQFF; CDR3nt: TGTGCCAGCAGTTTCCTAGCGGGGCCCTACAATGAGCAGTTCTTC
d_gene: TRBD2; v_gene: TRBV5-6; abundance: .; j_gene: TRBJ2-1; CDR3aa: CASSGGAGGFYNEQFF; CDR3nt: TGTGCCAGCAGCGGGGGAGCGGGAGGGTTTTACAATGAGCAGTTCTTC
d_gene: .; v_gene: TRBV24-1; abundance: many; j_gene: TRBJ1-5; CDR3aa: CATSDERWAGLDQPQHF; CDR3nt: TGTGCCACCAGTGATGAGAGGTGGGCCGGATTGGATCAGCCCCAGCATTTT
d_gene: .; v_gene: TRBV6-5; abundance: many; j_gene: TRBJ1-2; CDR3aa: CASSYSGREGGGYTF; CDR3nt: TGTGCCAGCAGTTACTCGGGCAGGGAAGGTGGTGGCTACACCTTC
d_gene: .; v_gene: TRBV2; abundance: many; j_gene: TRBJ2-1; CDR3aa: CASSEYEQFF; CDR3nt: TGTGCCAGCAGTGAATATGAGCAGTTCTTC
d_gene: .; v_gene: TRBV30; abundance: many; j_gene: TRBJ2-6; CDR3aa: CAWSGQPSGANVLTF; CDR3nt: TGTGCCTGGAGTGGGCAGCCCTCTGGGGCCAACGTCCTGACTTTC
d_gene: .; v_gene: TRBV2; abundance: many; j_gene: TRBJ1-6; CDR3aa: CASSRDSSYNSPLHF; CDR3nt: TGTGCCAGCAGCCGTGACAGCTCCTATAATTCACCCCTCCACTTT
d_gene: .; v_gene: TRBV28; abundance: .; j_gene: TRBJ2-7; CDR3aa: CASSSTVDSSYEQYF; CDR3nt: TGTGCCAGCAGTTCCACAGTCGACAGCTCCTACGAGCAGTACTTC
d_gene: TRBD1; v_gene: TRBV11-2; abundance: many; j_gene: TRBJ1-1; CDR3aa: CASSRPDRAEAFF; CDR3nt: TGTGCCAGCAGCCGCCCGGACAGGGCTGAAGCTTTCTTT
d_gene: TRBD1; v_gene: TRBV20-1; abundance: many; j_gene: TRBJ1-1; CDR3aa: CSARSGTVMNTEAFF; CDR3nt: TGCAGTGCTAGATCGGGGACAGTCATGAACACTGAAGCTTTCTTT
d_gene: .; v_gene: TRBV7-9; abundance: many; j_gene: TRBJ1-1; CDR3aa: CASSLLGGTSTEAFF; CDR3nt: TGTGCCAGCAGCTTATTGGGGGGCACAAGCACTGAAGCTTTCTTT
d_gene: .; v_gene: TRBV20-1; abundance: few; j_gene: TRBJ1-1; CDR3aa: CSPIWPPMNTEASF; CDR3nt: TGCAGTCCAATTTGGCCGCCAATGAACACTGAAGCTTCCTTT
d_gene: .; v_gene: TRBV12-3/TRBV12-4; abundance: .; j_gene: TRBJ2-1; CDR3aa: CASIPWEAGNEQFF; CDR3nt: TGTGCCAGCATCCCCTGGGAGGCGGGTAATGAGCAGTTCTTC
d_gene: .; v_gene: TRBV12-3/TRBV12-4; abundance: many; j_gene: TRBJ1-1; CDR3aa: CASSAASNTEAFF; CDR3nt: TGTGCCAGCAGTGCAGCCTCGAACACTGAAGCTTTCTTT
d_gene: TRBD1; v_gene: TRBV10-2; abundance: .; j_gene: TRBJ1-1; CDR3aa: CASSTGVGNTEAFF; CDR3nt: TGCGCCAGCAGTACAGGGGTAGGGAACACTGAAGCTTTCTTT